This TCR beta chain appears in the sequencing data of a study of T cells in Graves' hyperthyroidism and ophthalmopathy. Overall study: Blood from the periphery was taken at initial diagnosis, before any treatment.

The germline V gene has CDR1 SGHTA and CDR2 FQGNSA. This CDR3 is 14 amino acids long. The V end lost 1 base, the J end lost 1 base, and 8 bases lay between the germline ends. Researchers amplified the TCR beta CDR3 regions from RNA transcripts. The TCR CDR3 was amplified in a first-round RT-PCR using the HTBI primer set. TCRdb called the multiplex PCR reads again in MiXCR, with one record for every CDR3 protein. The data hold approximately 520,000 distinct CDR3 sequences, with roughly 24% observed a single time. The TCR sequence derives from a woman under 40 with Graves' ophthalmopathy. This chain joins TRBV7-2 and TRBJ2-7; no clear D gene. The sample consisted of blood. The CDR3 DNA reads as TGTGCCAGCAGCTTAGTCCCTTTATCCTACGAGCAGTACTTC. Protein sequence: CASSLVPLSYEQYF.